Each of the 5 T cell receptor beta chains below was sequenced from the same sample in a study of blood T cell repertoires in COVID-19. The assay was immunoSEQ multiplex PCR, and TCRdb's table has in-frame clones only and misses some. Of 100,000 to 120,000 clones in the sample, 82% were seen once. The sample was peripheral blood. The receptors stem from an older woman with acute or convalescent COVID-19.

The rearrangement joins TRBV5-1 to TRBJ2-3; D is unresolved. The V end was cut by 0 bases, the J end by 2 bases, with 10 bases between. Germline V gene lookup returns CDR1 SGHRS and CDR2 YFSETQ. The CDR3 is 15 residues long. The CDR3 DNA sequence: TGCGCCAGCAGCTTGGCCGGCAGGCCCACAGATACGCAGTATTTT. Residues: CASSLAGRPTDTQYF.

This chain uses TRBV12-3 or TRBV12-4 with TRBJ2-7; TRBD1 might be the D (5 bases). The CDR3 totals 13 residues. V was trimmed by 0 bases and J by 5 bases, leaving 8 bases between them. CDR3 in DNA: TGTGCCAGCAGTTTAGCGGGCAGGGACGAGCAGTACTTC. It codes for CASSLAGRDEQYF.

This clone was recorded only once. The gene calls are TRBV4-2 and TRBJ1-4, with 7 bases lining up with TRBD1. V gave up 1 base and J gave up 8 bases; unmatched junction bases: 10. The CDR3 has 16 amino acids. CDR1 is LGHNA, CDR2 YNFKEQ, per germline. CDR3 in amino acids: CASSQGELQGWEKLFF. The CDR3 DNA sequence: TGTGCCAGCAGCCAAGGAGAATTACAGGGGTGGGAAAAACTGTTTTTT.

The rearrangement uses TRBV15 and TRBJ2-1, with 7 bases fitting TRBD2. The CDR3 has 15 residues. Germline values: CDR1 LNHNV, CDR2 YYDKDF (reference sequence). The ends lost 1 base at V and 2 bases at J; junction bases unmatched: 2. The CDR3 DNA follows: TGTGCCACCAGCAGAGCGCGGGGGACCTACAATGAGCAGTTCTTC. Its translation: CATSRARGTYNEQFF.

This chain uses TRBV9 with TRBJ2-7; 9 bases fit TRBD1. Per germline, CDR1 SGDLS and CDR2 YYNGEE. The V gene end was trimmed by 4 bases and the J gene end by 2 bases; junction bases not matched to a gene: 7. CDR3 length equals 15 residues. The CDR3 nucleotides read TGTGCCAGCAGCCCCACGGGACAGGGAACCTACGAGCAGTACTTC. As protein: CASSPTGQGTYEQYF.